The 31 T cell receptor beta chains below come from one sample, sequenced in a study of blood T cell repertoires in COVID-19. Here immunoSEQ multiplex PCR was the method, and the copy in TCRdb shows in-frame clones only, minus some. Of roughly 270,000 clones in the sample, 85% were seen once. The sequencing input was PBMCs or T cells enriched from blood (not recorded which). These receptor sequences come from a woman aged 45-60 years who had recovered from COVID-19.

This clone was seen just once. V is TRBV27 and J is TRBJ1-4, with TRBD1 matching over 9 bases. CDR1 is MNHEY, CDR2 SMNVEV, per germline (reference sequence). CDR3 length: 15 residues. V gave up 5 bases and J gave up 8 bases; unmatched junction bases: 9. The CDR3 DNA reads as TGTGCCAGCAGTCCCTACAGGGGGCGGGGGGAAAAACTGTTTTTT. It translates to CASSPYRGRGEKLFF.

The chain has TRBV19 and TRBJ2-5; 8 nucleotides line up with TRBD2. Trimming removed 4 bases from V and 5 bases from J; junction bases left unmatched: 9. Germline V gene lookup returns CDR1 LNHDA and CDR2 SQIVND (reference sequence). The CDR3 contains 15 residues. Written as DNA, the CDR3 is TGTGCCAGTAGTAGGACTAGCAACCCTCAGGAGACCCAGTACTTC. Encoded protein: CASSRTSNPQETQYF. Full variable domain (remainder filled in from reference TRBV19 and TRBJ2-5): DGGITQSPKYLFRKEGQNVTLSCEQNLNHDAMYWYRQDPGQGLRLIYYSQIVNDFQKGDIAEGYSVSREKKESFPLTVTSAQKNPTAFYLCASSRTSNPQETQYFGPGTRLLVL.

Concerning this clone: The sample holds other DNA sequences that translate to the same CDR3. CDR3 sequence: CASSYSRGNEKLFF. The CDR3, as DNA: TGTGCCAGCAGTTACTCACGGGGTAATGAAAAACTGTTTTTT. This sequence joins TRBV6-5 and TRBJ1-4; no clear D. The CDR3 loop spans 14 amino acids. Trimming cost V 0 bases and J 4 bases, with 6 bases left between them. Germline V gives CDR1 MNHEY, CDR2 SVGAGI.

V and J are TRBV27 and TRBJ1-4; possible D gene TRBD1, 5 bases. CDR1 is MNHEY and CDR2 is SMNVEV in the germline V gene (reference sequence). This CDR3 contains 17 residues. The V gene lost 0 bases and the J gene lost 0 bases, with 11 bases spanning the gap. The CDR3 DNA reads as TGTGCCAGCAGTTTATCTCCAGGGATTGCAACTAATGAAAAACTGTTTTTT. Amino acid sequence: CASSLSPGIATNEKLFF.

V is TRBV18 and J is TRBJ1-1, with 7 nucleotides matching TRBD1. Trimming removed 2 bases from V and 0 bases from J; junction bases left unmatched: 3. The CDR3 runs 15 residues. Germline lookup yields CDR1 KGHSH and CDR2 LQKENI. Written as DNA, the CDR3 is TGTGCCAGCTCACCAAGGGACAGTATGAACACTGAAGCTTTCTTT. Its translation is CASSPRDSMNTEAFF.

The chain links TRBV11-1 to TRBJ2-7; no clear D. Per germline, CDR1 SGHAT and CDR2 FQDESV (reference sequence). V lost 4 bases and J lost 4, with 8 bases in between. The CDR3 loop spans 12 amino acids. The CDR3 sequence: CASSSSTYEQYF. The DNA for the CDR3 is TGTGCCAGCAGCTCATCGACTTACGAGCAGTACTTC.

The chain uses TRBV2 and TRBJ2-5; D gene uncertain. V was cut by 6 bases and J by 1 base, with 12 bases left in between. The CDR3 length is 14 residues. The germline V gene encodes CDR1 SNHLY and CDR2 FYNNEI. DNA for the CDR3: TGTGCCAGCAGGAGGTCGCCCGTCCAAGAGACCCAGTACTTC. Translation gives CASRRSPVQETQYF.

The chain employs TRBV15 and TRBJ1-5; 9 nucleotides line up with TRBD1. The CDR3 extends over 16 amino acids. Trimming cost V 10 bases and J 6 bases; bases outside gene matches: 16. The V gene's germline CDR1 is LNHNV and CDR2 YYDKDF (reference sequence). The CDR3 sequence is CAISRSGQGEAQPQHF. The CDR3 DNA sequence: TGTGCCATCTCACGGTCGGGACAGGGCGAGGCTCAGCCCCAGCATTTT.

On this clone: The junction differs from germline at one of its ends, possibly a read error. The V gene is TRBV19, the J gene TRBJ1-4; 10 positions match TRBD1. Germline CDR1 LNHDA, CDR2 SQIVND (reference sequence). The CDR3 loop spans 14 amino acids. CDR3 coding DNA: TGTGCCAGTAGCGACAGGGGGCTCAATGAACAACTGTTTTTT. Residues: CASSDRGLNEQLFF.

The chain couples TRBV19 to TRBJ2-7, with TRBD2 as a possible D gene (7 bases). CDR1 LNHDA and CDR2 SQIVND come from the germline V gene (reference sequence). The CDR3 extends over 14 amino acids. Between the trimmed V and J ends, which lost 3 bases and 5 bases, there was a span of 14 bases. CDR3 nucleotide sequence: TGTGCCAGTAGTATGATAGGGGGGGTTGACGAGCAGTACTTC. Protein sequence: CASSMIGGVDEQYF.

The table lists this clone with a count of one. The gene calls are TRBV28 and TRBJ1-4, with no clear D. V gave up 5 bases and J gave up 0 bases, with 13 bases separating them. The CDR3 loop spans 16 amino acids. Germline V CDR1 and CDR2: MDHEN, SYDVKM. CDR3 loop: CASSPTLGATNEKLFF. In DNA, the CDR3 is TGTGCCAGCAGTCCGACCTTGGGCGCAACTAATGAAAAACTGTTTTTT.

The chain uses TRBV19 and TRBJ1-6; 7 bases map to TRBD1. Trimming at V came to 4 bases and at J to 3 bases, leaving 3 bases not matched to a gene. Germline assignment: CDR1 LNHDA and CDR2 SQIVND (reference sequence). The CDR3 covers 15 residues. CDR3: CASSNRDSYNSPLHF. In DNA, the CDR3 is TGTGCCAGTAGTAACCGGGACAGCTATAATTCACCCCTCCACTTT. The full variable domain, completed using reference TRBV19 and TRBJ1-6, is DGGITQSPKYLFRKEGQNVTLSCEQNLNHDAMYWYRQDPGQGLRLIYYSQIVNDFQKGDIAEGYSVSREKKESFPLTVTSAQKNPTAFYLCASSNRDSYNSPLHFGNGTRLTVT.

A remark on this clone: Within the sample, other DNA sequences also encode this same CDR3. The chain employs TRBV18 and TRBJ1-5; perhaps TRBD1 as D (6 bases). V was clipped by 3 bases and J by 1 base, with 7 bases between them. Germline CDR1 KGHSH, CDR2 LQKENI. The CDR3 sequence is 14 residues long. CDR3 in DNA: TGTGCCAGCTCACCCCAGGGGAGCAATCAGCCCCAGCATTTT. This gives the protein CASSPQGSNQPQHF.

The V and J genes are TRBV6-1 and TRBJ2-6, with D perhaps matching TRBD1 (5 bases). The CDR3 sequence is 16 residues long. Trimming pared 3 bases from V and 0 bases from J, leaving 9 bases between. CDR1 MNHNS and CDR2 SASEGT come from the germline V gene. CDR3 nucleotide sequence: TGTGCCAGCAGTGACCAGGGTAACTCTGGGGCCAACGTCCTGACTTTC. This sequence encodes CASSDQGNSGANVLTF.

V and J are TRBV2 and TRBJ2-1, with 7 positions matching TRBD2. Looked up from germline, CDR1 is SNHLY and CDR2 is FYNNEI. The V segment lost 3 bases and the J segment 9 bases; nucleotides outside the gene matches: 8. CDR3 length: 14 amino acids. As DNA, the CDR3 is TGTGCCAGCAGTGATGGCGGGAGATTTAGTGAGCAGTTCTTC. Translation: CASSDGGRFSEQFF.

CDR3 sequence (DNA): TGTGCCAGTAGGGAAGGGGGTCAGCCCCAGCATTTT. Its translation is CASREGGQPQHF. This chain links TRBV19 with TRBJ1-5, with D tentatively TRBD1 (6 bases). Germline V gene sequence: CDR1 LNHDA, CDR2 SQIVND (reference sequence). This CDR3 has 12 amino acids. V was cut by 6 bases and J by 6 bases, with 9 bases left in between.

Only one count was recorded for this clone. The V call is TRBV5-1, the J call TRBJ2-5; possibly TRBD2 for D (5 bases). Germline assignment: CDR1 SGHRS and CDR2 YFSETQ. V lost 4 bases, J lost 8 bases, and 15 bases lay in between. This CDR3 contains 13 residues. CDR3: CASSGILVATQYF. In DNA, the CDR3 is TGCGCCAGCAGCGGCATACTAGTTGCCACCCAGTACTTC.

CDR3: CSVGQAYEQYF. CDR3 coding DNA: TGCAGCGTTGGACAAGCCTACGAGCAGTACTTC. The rearrangement uses TRBV29-1 and TRBJ2-7; D gene unclear. The CDR3 consists of 11 residues. The V end lost 4 bases, the J end lost 2 bases, and 6 bases lay between the germline ends. The germline gives CDR1 SQVTM, CDR2 ANQGSEA.

The chain uses TRBV4-1 and TRBJ2-7, with 7 nucleotides matching TRBD2. Germline CDR1 reads MGHRA; CDR2 reads YSYEKL. This CDR3 is built from 13 residues. V lost 4 bases to trimming and J lost 4 bases; unmatched junction nucleotides: 4. Here the CDR3 DNA reads TGCGCCAGCAGCCTAGCGGGTAATTACGAGCAGTACTTC. Translation gives CASSLAGNYEQYF.

The rearrangement links TRBV27 to TRBJ1-1; 7 bases line up with TRBD1. The CDR3 has 15 residues. After removal of 6 bases from V and 3 bases from J, the junction contained 10 bases not matched to a gene. Germline CDR1 and CDR2: MNHEY and SMNVEV (reference sequence). CDR3 amino acids: CASSPDSGTDTEAFF. In DNA form, the CDR3 reads TGTGCCAGCAGCCCTGACTCCGGGACAGACACTGAAGCTTTCTTT.

Here the CDR3 DNA reads TGTGCCAGCAGCTCCCTAACGTTGAACTATGGCTACACCTTC. It yields the protein CASSSLTLNYGYTF. The chain combines TRBV7-9 with TRBJ1-2; D not resolved. V was pared by 4 bases and J by 2 bases, with 11 bases between. This CDR3 region has 14 residues. Germline V gene sequence: CDR1 SEHNR, CDR2 FQNEAQ (reference sequence).

The genes are TRBV19 and TRBJ1-4; TRBD1 is a possible D gene (6 bases). The germline V and J ends were trimmed by 4 bases and 7 bases, with 16 bases remaining between them. The CDR3 is 15 amino acids. Germline V CDR1 and CDR2: LNHDA, SQIVND (reference sequence). The chain's CDR3 is CASSTTRGAREKLFF. CDR3 bases: TGTGCCAGTAGTACGACCCGGGGGGCGCGTGAAAAACTGTTTTTT.

V usage is TRBV18 and J usage is TRBJ2-7; 7 bases are a match to TRBD1. Germline V gene data show CDR1 as KGHSH and CDR2 as LQKENI. Trimming cost V 4 bases and J 4 bases; bases outside gene matches: 10. The CDR3 extends over 15 amino acids. In DNA, the CDR3 is TGTGCCAGCTCACTCGGACAGGCTTCCACATACGAGCAGTACTTC. It codes for CASSLGQASTYEQYF.

The chain combines TRBV28 with TRBJ1-2; D gene ambiguous. The V gene's germline CDR1 is MDHEN and CDR2 SYDVKM. The CDR3 has 15 residues. V shed 8 bases and J shed 7 bases, with 23 bases lying between them. This chain's CDR3 is CASRESGLEGSGYTF. The DNA of the CDR3 is TGTGCCAGCCGGGAGAGTGGTCTTGAAGGTTCTGGCTACACCTTC.

The chain combines TRBV6-5 with TRBJ1-2; D perhaps matches TRBD1 (6 bases). This CDR3 region has 14 residues. In germline, CDR1 is MNHEY, CDR2 SVGAGI. V was shortened by 4 bases and J by 2 bases, with 11 bases between the two germline ends. In DNA, the CDR3 is TGTGCCAGCAGTTGGACAGATAAAAACTATGGCTACACCTTC. Protein: CASSWTDKNYGYTF.

In regard to this clone: The identical CDR3 is also encoded by other nucleotide sequences in the sample. This chain joins TRBV7-6 and TRBJ2-7, with 7 bases that match TRBD1. Germline-derived CDR1 and CDR2 are SGHVS and FNYEAQ. Germline trimming cut 0 bases from V and 3 bases from J; bases unmatched to any gene: 2. The CDR3 extends over 14 amino acids. This chain's CDR3 is CASSLARTGYEQYF. The CDR3 nucleotides are TGTGCCAGCAGCTTAGCCCGGACAGGCTACGAGCAGTACTTC.

This clone was observed a handful of times. The genes are TRBV7-2 and TRBJ1-2; 8 bases align to TRBD1. CDR3 size: 14 residues. The V gene's germline CDR1 is SGHTA and CDR2 FQGNSA. V trimming: 2 bases; J trimming: 8 bases; junction bases outside the gene matches: 7. The CDR3: CASSLNQGAHGYTF. CDR3 nucleotide sequence: TGTGCCAGCAGCTTAAATCAGGGGGCTCACGGCTACACCTTC.

The chain carries TRBV2 and TRBJ1-6; TRBD1 matches 9 bases. The V gene's germline CDR1 is SNHLY and CDR2 FYNNEI. The CDR3 totals 15 residues. J lost 9 bases, V lost 6 bases, and 9 bases had no gene match. The CDR3 reads CASRGYTGGASPLHF. CDR3 DNA sequence: TGTGCCAGCAGGGGATATACAGGGGGCGCTTCACCCCTCCACTTT.

The chain has TRBV5-1 and TRBJ2-3; 7 bases are shared with TRBD2. CDR3 length: 15 residues. Germline V gene lookup returns CDR1 SGHRS and CDR2 YFSETQ. Germline trimming cut 4 bases from V and 0 bases from J; bases unmatched to any gene: 5. The CDR3 region has the DNA TGCGCCAGCAGCAGCCCTAGCGGCAGCACAGATACGCAGTATTTT. The encoded protein is CASSSPSGSTDTQYF. The variable domain in full, with the rest retrieved from reference TRBV5-1 and TRBJ2-3, is KAGVTQTPRYLIKTRGQQVTLSCSPISGHRSVSWYQQTPGQGLQFLFEYFSETQRNKGNFPGRFSGRQFSNSRSEMNVSTLELGDSALYLCASSSPSGSTDTQYFGPGTRLTVL.

The chain links TRBV5-1 to TRBJ1-2, with TRBD1 matching 7 bases. Germline V lookup: CDR1 SGHRS, CDR2 YFSETQ. CDR3 length equals 14 residues. V shed 0 bases, J shed 4 bases, and the junction held 3 bases outside the gene matches. CDR3 loop: CASSLDRGPYGYTF. CDR3 bases: TGCGCCAGCAGCTTGGACAGGGGACCCTATGGCTACACCTTC.

The chain uses TRBV10-3 and TRBJ1-1; D call uncertain. Germline V gives CDR1 ENHRY, CDR2 SYGVKD. The CDR3 has 13 residues. V lost 4 bases and J lost 1, with 7 bases in between. The CDR3 is CAISVEENTEAFF. The CDR3 bases are TGTGCCATCAGTGTTGAGGAGAACACTGAAGCTTTCTTT.